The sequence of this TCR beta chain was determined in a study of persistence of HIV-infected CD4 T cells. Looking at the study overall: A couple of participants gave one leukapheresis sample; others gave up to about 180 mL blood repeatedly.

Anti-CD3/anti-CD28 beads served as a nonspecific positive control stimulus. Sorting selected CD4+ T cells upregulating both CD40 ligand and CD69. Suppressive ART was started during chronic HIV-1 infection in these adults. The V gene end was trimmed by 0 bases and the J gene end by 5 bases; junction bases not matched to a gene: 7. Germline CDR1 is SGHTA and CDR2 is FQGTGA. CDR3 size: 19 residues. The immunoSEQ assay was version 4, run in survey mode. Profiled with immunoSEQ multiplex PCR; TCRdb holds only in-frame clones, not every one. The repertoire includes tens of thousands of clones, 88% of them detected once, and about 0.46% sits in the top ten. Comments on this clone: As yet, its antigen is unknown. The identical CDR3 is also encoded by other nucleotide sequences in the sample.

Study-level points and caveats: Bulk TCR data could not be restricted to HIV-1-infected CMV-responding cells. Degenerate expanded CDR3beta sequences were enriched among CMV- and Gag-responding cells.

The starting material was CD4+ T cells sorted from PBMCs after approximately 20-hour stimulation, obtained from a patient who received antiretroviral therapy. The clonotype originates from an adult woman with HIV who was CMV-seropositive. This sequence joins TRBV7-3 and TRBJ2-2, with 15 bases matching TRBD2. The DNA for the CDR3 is TGTGCCAGCAGCTTAACGTCCGGACTAGCGGGGGGGGTTACCGGGGAGCTGTTTTTT. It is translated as CASSLTSGLAGGVTGELFF.